This TCR beta chain was recovered during a study of OX40 agonist ivuxolimab in advanced cancers. This table comes from immunoSEQ multiplex PCR, and its TCRdb copy is limited to in-frame clones, with some not included. The sample holds roughly 80,000 clones; around 81% are singletons and the top ten take 1.5% to 2%. Unmatched junction bases numbered 4, after V lost 0 bases and J lost 8 bases. CDR3 size: 13 residues. Germline lookup yields CDR1 SGHRS and CDR2 YFSETQ. This clone was recorded a few times. The chain uses TRBV5-1 and TRBJ1-2; 7 bases align to TRBD1. The clonotype originates from an adult with an advanced solid tumor such as melanoma, head and neck, liver or kidney cancer. The material sequenced was CD4+ or CD8+ T cells sorted from blood, taken in a trial of the OX40 agonist ivuxolimab. The CDR3 region is CASSLEAGGGYTF. As DNA, the CDR3 is TGCGCCAGCAGCTTGGAAGCAGGGGGAGGCTACACCTTC. Looking up the rest from reference TRBV5-1 and TRBJ1-2 gives the full variable domain: KAGVTQTPRYLIKTRGQQVTLSCSPISGHRSVSWYQQTPGQGLQFLFEYFSETQRNKGNFPGRFSGRQFSNSRSEMNVSTLELGDSALYLCASSLEAGGGYTFGSGTRLTVV.